This T cell receptor beta chain was recovered during a study of blood T cell repertoires in COVID-19 (dated by TCRdb to the early 2020s). Notes on the research overall: Collaborator samples came from the United States, Italy and Spain and covered acute and convalescent phases of COVID-19. The prospective study material was composed of cDNA or gDNA derived from T cells, B-cell-depleted T cells, or PBMCs. Subjects who had been exposed to COVID-19, were actively infected with it, or had recovered from it provided the deeply sampled blood TCRbeta repertoires that made up the dataset. The repertoires were released in a freely available public database meant as a resource for research on the immune response to SARS-CoV-2. Samples came from the ongoing ImmuneRACE study (first 160 participants) plus 1,254 subjects from 6 global collaborators. A de-identified subject ID, COVID-19 status, age in years and sex were almost always included in the sample metadata. Where HLA class I and class II types were available, the types were taken from metadata supplied by the sample provider, not from assay-based typing. Summary of the overall study and its limitations: How much clinical and demographic metadata was included differed by source and by participant, and the metadata was provided uncurated.

In Seattle, one collaborating source enrolled patients while the infection was active and tracked those patients longitudinally over the course of disease. The collaborating institutions used their own protocols to collect whole blood in K2EDTA tubes. For TCRbeta analysis, collaborator samples were shipped as frozen whole blood, as isolated PBMCs, or as DNA extracted from either sample type. TCRbeta CDR3 regions were amplified from genomic DNA by means of the immunoSEQ Assay, a bias-controlled multiplex PCR. Turning to the authors' computational methods: The number of nucleated cells in each sample was estimated from the amplification of reference gene primers within the assay. To quantify the absolute abundance of each unique TCRbeta CDR3 rearrangement, sequence reads were collapsed and filtered. For each sample, productive Simpson clonality was calculated as the square root of Simpson's diversity index across productive rearrangements. This is the immuneACCESS table as TCRdb keeps it, with only in-frame sequences that have V and J called. A part of the clones is gone; compared with another copy, unresolved V genes explain less than half, and the rest is unexplained. The V and J calls and clone size come from that table; D and trimming were worked out from the DNA. For this sample there are 300,000 to 400,000 clones; about nine tenths appear just once. Of the sample, 5.5% to 7.5% is held by the ten largest clones.

The germline V gene encodes CDR1 SGHAT and CDR2 FQNNGV. The V end loses 3 bases and the J end loses 6 bases, and a stretch of 18 bases separates them. There are 15 amino acids in the CDR3, from cysteine to phenylalanine inclusive. The sequence is cut down to CDR3 DNA, 45 bases in frame from base 1. This clone occurred once. No antigen is known for it. Base qualities are not provided; no much larger clone lies one nucleotide away. The chain joins TRBV11-2 to TRBJ2-7; the D gene is perhaps TRBD2, on 6 matching bases. Sequences were obtained from peripheral blood. The receptor's source is a woman in her 70s with COVID-19, enrolled during active disease. The nucleotide sequence is TGTGCCAGCAGCTTCCAGCGGGCCGGGGGTGGCGAGCAGTACTTC. This translates into CASSFQRAGGGEQYF.